One sample yielded the 28 T cell receptor beta chains listed below, sequenced in a study of T cell changes during pregnancy in multiple sclerosis. Repertoires were generated with immunoSEQ multiplex PCR, while TCRdb's copy carries only in-frame clones and drops some. In the table there are tens of thousands of clones, approximately 90% of which are singletons. The specimen comprised CD4+ T cells from peripheral blood mononuclear cells, sampled before pregnancy. Source of these receptors: a female donor with multiple sclerosis, enrolled in a pregnancy study.

The chain couples TRBV5-1 to TRBJ2-7; 9 bases match TRBD2. CDR3 length: 15 amino acids. Losses at the gene ends were 2 bases for V and 6 bases for J; bases not matched to a gene: 9. Germline CDR1 reads SGHRS; CDR2 reads YFSETQ. The CDR3 region is CASSFTPGLAGEQYF. The CDR3 DNA is TGCGCCAGCAGCTTTACCCCGGGACTAGCTGGCGAGCAGTACTTC.

The genes are TRBV6-1 and TRBJ1-3; 8 bases map to TRBD1. The ends lost 9 bases at V and 2 bases at J; junction bases unmatched: 6. The CDR3 is 14 residues long. The germline V gene has CDR1 MNHNS and CDR2 SASEGT. Here the CDR3 DNA reads TGTGCCAGTGGACAGGGCATCCCTGGAAACACCATATATTTT. As protein: CASGQGIPGNTIYF.

This chain links TRBV9 with TRBJ1-6; D gene unclear. This CDR3 spans 15 amino acids. Germline assignment: CDR1 SGDLS and CDR2 YYNGEE. V was trimmed by 0 bases and J by 7 bases, leaving 11 bases between them. CDR3 sequence reads: CASSVEGRENSPLHF. CDR3 bases: TGTGCCAGCAGCGTAGAGGGTAGGGAGAATTCACCCCTCCACTTT.

The gene calls are TRBV6-1 and TRBJ2-1, with TRBD2 matching 9 bases. With 2 bases clipped from V and 3 bases from J, the junction kept 11 bases outside the gene matches. The germline CDR1 and CDR2 sequences are MNHNS and SASEGT. This CDR3 is 18 amino acids long. The CDR3 protein is CASSETAGLAGRYNEQFF. CDR3 DNA sequence: TGTGCCAGCAGTGAAACGGCTGGTCTAGCGGGGCGCTACAATGAGCAGTTCTTC.

The rearrangement links TRBV5-1 to TRBJ1-1; D is uncertain. This CDR3 spans 17 amino acids. Looked up from germline, CDR1 is SGHRS and CDR2 is YFSETQ. With 0 bases removed from V and 0 bases from J, the gap between germline ends came to 15 bases. The CDR3 nucleotides are TGCGCCAGCAGCTTGGCTATCCTGGGCAGCTTGAACACTGAAGCTTTCTTT. It is translated as CASSLAILGSLNTEAFF.

The chain is built from TRBV5-1 and TRBJ1-3, with D perhaps TRBD1 (5 bases). Between the trimmed V and J ends, which lost 1 base and 3 bases, there was a span of 11 bases. Germline V gene lookup returns CDR1 SGHRS and CDR2 YFSETQ. The length of the CDR3 is 15 residues. The CDR3 DNA sequence: TGCGCCAGCAGCTTGAAGTGGGGCGTTGGAAACACCATATATTTT. This encodes CASSLKWGVGNTIYF.

The V gene is TRBV5-1, the J gene TRBJ2-5; 8 positions agree with TRBD1. The germline CDR1 and CDR2 sequences are SGHRS and YFSETQ. Trimming removed 4 bases from V and 1 base from J; junction bases left unmatched: 6. The CDR3 loop spans 15 amino acids. DNA for the CDR3: TGCGCCAGCAGCACCGGGACAGGCCCCCAAGAGACCCAGTACTTC. Its translation: CASSTGTGPQETQYF.

This chain's CDR3 is CASSIIGDRYGYTF. Here the CDR3 DNA reads TGTGCCAGTAGTATTATCGGAGACCGCTATGGCTACACCTTC. V is TRBV19 and J is TRBJ1-2; no firm D call. CDR3 size: 14 residues. V lost 3 bases and J 4 bases, leaving 12 bases between the germline ends. Germline lookup yields CDR1 LNHDA and CDR2 SQIVND (reference sequence).

This sequence joins TRBV18 and TRBJ2-2; TRBD2 matches 8 bases. CDR1 and CDR2 from the germline V gene are KGHSH and LQKENI. V lost 6 bases and J lost 4; bases outside the gene matches: 7. There are 15 residues in the CDR3. This chain's CDR3 is CASSPSGSGTGELFF. The CDR3, as DNA: TGTGCCAGCTCCCCCAGCGGGAGTGGCACCGGGGAGCTGTTTTTT.

V gene TRBV14 combines with J gene TRBJ2-5; 7 nucleotides agree with TRBD1. J lost 2 bases, V lost 2 bases, and 11 bases had no gene match. The CDR3 runs to 17 residues. Germline loops: CDR1 SGHDN, CDR2 FVKESK. The CDR3 sequence: CASSQPGTVRSQETQYF. In nucleotides, the CDR3 is TGTGCCAGCAGCCAACCTGGGACAGTCCGATCTCAAGAGACCCAGTACTTC.

A word on this clone: The junction departs from the called germline gene at one end, perhaps through a read error. J is TRBJ2-7 and V is TRBV6-6, with 9 bases that match TRBD2. The CDR3 loop spans 13 amino acids. In germline, CDR1 is MNHNY, CDR2 SVGAGI (reference sequence). The chain's CDR3 is CATSLAGPSGQYF. The CDR3 region has the DNA TGTGCCACCAGTCTAGCGGGACCCTCGGGGCAGTACTTC.

The chain has TRBV9 and TRBJ1-1; D perhaps matches TRBD1 (5 bases). Germline V gene sequence: CDR1 SGDLS, CDR2 YYNGEE. The CDR3 is made up of 15 amino acids. Trimming took off 0 bases at V and 0 bases at J, with 9 bases between the two ends. In nucleotides, the CDR3 is TGTGCCAGCAGCGTAGGTGTAGGGGTGAACACTGAAGCTTTCTTT. It translates to CASSVGVGVNTEAFF.

This chain joins TRBV14 and TRBJ1-6; 7 nucleotides agree with TRBD1. With 1 base clipped from V and 7 bases from J, the junction kept 13 bases outside the gene matches. This CDR3 is built from 18 residues. Germline lookup yields CDR1 SGHDN and CDR2 FVKESK. The CDR3 is CASSQVPLLTGNNSPLHF. CDR3 sequence (DNA): TGTGCCAGCAGCCAAGTCCCTCTTTTGACAGGGAACAATTCACCCCTCCACTTT. Using reference TRBV14 and TRBJ1-6 for the parts outside the CDR3, the full variable domain is EAGVTQFPSHSVIEKGQTVTLRCDPISGHDNLYWYRRVMGKEIKFLLHFVKESKQDESGMPNNRFLAERTGGTYSTLKVQPAELEDSGVYFCASSQVPLLTGNNSPLHFGNGTRLTVT.

This chain joins TRBV2 and TRBJ2-5; 8 nucleotides agree with TRBD1. V was clipped by 0 bases and J by 3 bases; unmatched bases: 18. This CDR3 has 20 amino acids. CDR1 and CDR2 from the germline V gene are SNHLY and FYNNEI. The CDR3 nucleotides are TGTGCCAGCAGTGAAGCCCTGGGACAGGCGAATCGTCCCATGAAAGAGACCCAGTACTTC. Its translation: CASSEALGQANRPMKETQYF.

This clone was seen just once. V and J are TRBV4-1 and TRBJ2-3; TRBD1 matches 7 bases. The trim removed 0 bases at V and 2 bases at J, leaving 11 bases unmatched. From germline, CDR1 is MGHRA and CDR2 YSYEKL. CDR3 size: 18 residues. CDR3 sequence: CASSQDGKGGATTDTQYF. CDR3 in DNA: TGCGCCAGCAGCCAAGATGGGAAAGGGGGCGCAACCACAGATACGCAGTATTTT.

This clone was seen a handful of times. V usage is TRBV28 and J usage is TRBJ1-6, with a tentative D call TRBD1 (5 bases). The germline V gene encodes CDR1 MDHEN and CDR2 SYDVKM. V lost 7 bases to trimming and J lost 17 bases, with 18 bases between them. The CDR3 length is 12 residues. CDR3 sequence: CASTSPGLPIHF. CDR3 nucleotides: TGTGCCAGCACCTCCCCGGGACTCCCTATCCACTTT.

V and J are TRBV11-3 and TRBJ2-7; possible D gene TRBD1, 7 bases. The CDR3 consists of 15 residues. With 5 bases removed from V and 4 bases from J, the gap between germline ends came to 18 bases. Per germline, CDR1 SGHNT and CDR2 YENEEA. CDR3 sequence reads: CASSAAGGGRYEQYF. The CDR3 DNA follows: TGTGCCAGCAGCGCTGCAGGAGGGGGCCGGTACGAGCAGTACTTC.

This clone showed up just once. Here the CDR3 reads CASSSQGAGGELFF. The CDR3 nucleotides are TGTGCCAGCAGCTCCCAGGGGGCCGGCGGGGAGCTGTTTTTT. This sequence joins TRBV2 and TRBJ2-2, with 8 bases matching TRBD1. The CDR3 is 14 residues long. CDR1 SNHLY and CDR2 FYNNEI come from the germline V gene. Germline trimming cut 6 bases from V and 7 bases from J; bases unmatched to any gene: 7.

The chain is built from TRBV11-3 and TRBJ2-7; 11 bases agree with TRBD1. Germline lookup yields CDR1 SGHNT and CDR2 YENEEA. V shed 6 bases and J 2 bases; nucleotides not matched to a gene: 9. The CDR3 runs 16 residues. The CDR3 sequence is CASSSDRGPLTYEQYF. The CDR3 bases are TGTGCCAGCAGTTCGGACAGGGGGCCTCTCACCTACGAGCAGTACTTC.

The chain recombines TRBV7-2 with TRBJ1-6, with D hard to call. The CDR3 length is 11 residues. The germline V gene encodes CDR1 SGHTA and CDR2 FQGNSA. The V end was cut by 2 bases, the J end by 12 bases, with 5 bases between. The CDR3 DNA reads as TGTGCCAGCAGCTTAACGGGACCCCTCCACTTT. Encoded protein: CASSLTGPLHF.

This clone came up many times. The V and J genes are TRBV5-1 and TRBJ2-2, with D perhaps matching TRBD1 (5 bases). This CDR3 is 14 amino acids long. The V gene's germline CDR1 is SGHRS and CDR2 YFSETQ. The ends were cut back, 0 bases at V and 5 bases at J, with 8 bases in the middle. Here the CDR3 reads CASSLGQLTGELFF. The CDR3 DNA sequence: TGCGCCAGCAGCTTGGGACAGCTTACCGGGGAGCTGTTTTTT.

This sequence joins TRBV19 and TRBJ2-1; D might be TRBD2 (6 bases). The CDR3 totals 17 residues. CDR1 LNHDA and CDR2 SQIVND come from the germline V gene (reference sequence). The V gene lost 5 bases and the J gene lost 0 bases, with 17 bases spanning the gap. In nucleotides, the CDR3 is TGTGCCAGTAGTCCGTACCCTACTAGCAGCTCCTACAATGAGCAGTTCTTC. Its translation is CASSPYPTSSSYNEQFF.

V gene TRBV5-6 combines with J gene TRBJ1-6; 9 bases line up with TRBD1. Germline V gives CDR1 SGHDT, CDR2 YYEEEE. The CDR3 is 14 residues long. The V and J ends lost 4 bases and 7 bases, in that order; junction bases with no gene match: 3. The CDR3 loop is CASSNRGRNSPLHF. CDR3 nucleotides: TGTGCCAGCAGCAACAGGGGGCGGAATTCACCCCTCCACTTT.

This clone was seen more than once but under ten times. This rearrangement joins TRBV27 to TRBJ1-2, with no clear D. The CDR3 loop spans 15 amino acids. Trimming cost V 6 bases and J 5 bases, with 19 bases left between them. Germline values: CDR1 MNHEY, CDR2 SMNVEV (reference sequence). The CDR3 bases are TGTGCCAGCAGAGGTAGTTCAGATGGGAGGTATGGCTACACCTTC. Translation: CASRGSSDGRYGYTF.

The V gene is TRBV11-3, the J gene TRBJ1-4; a possible D gene is TRBD1 (5 bases). This CDR3 region has 14 residues. The V gene lost 5 bases and the J gene lost 7 bases, with 14 bases spanning the gap. Germline CDR1 reads SGHNT; CDR2 reads YENEEA. The CDR3: CASSPTGASEKLFF. CDR3 DNA sequence: TGTGCCAGCAGCCCCACAGGCGCGAGTGAAAAACTGTTTTTT.

The chain links TRBV6-5 to TRBJ1-1, with 7 nucleotides matching TRBD1. CDR1 is MNHEY and CDR2 is SVGAGI in the germline V gene. The CDR3 has 13 residues. The trim removed 8 bases at V and 1 base at J, leaving 4 bases unmatched. The DNA of the CDR3 is TGTGCCAGCCAAGGACAGGCGAACACTGAAGCTTTCTTT. Protein product: CASQGQANTEAFF.

Concerning this clone itself: Within the sample, other DNA sequences also encode this same CDR3. The V gene is TRBV5-6, the J gene TRBJ2-1; no clear D gene. The germline V gene encodes CDR1 SGHDT and CDR2 YYEEEE. This CDR3 contains 15 residues. V was trimmed by 1 base and J by 0 bases, leaving 8 bases between them. CDR3 nucleotides: TGTGCCAGCAGCTTGCAGGTTAGCTCCTACAATGAGCAGTTCTTC. Translated: CASSLQVSSYNEQFF.

The chain uses TRBV7-9 and TRBJ2-7; 10 nucleotides match TRBD2. In germline, CDR1 is SEHNR, CDR2 FQNEAQ (reference sequence). This CDR3 comprises 16 residues. V lost 1 base, J lost 2 bases, and 5 bases stayed unmatched. CDR3 protein: CASSLVIAGGTYEQYF. The CDR3 DNA is TGTGCCAGCAGCTTAGTAATAGCGGGGGGAACCTACGAGCAGTACTTC.